This TCR beta chain is drawn from a study of technical replicates of blood from a few donors. This table comes from immunoSEQ multiplex PCR, and its TCRdb copy is limited to in-frame clones, with some not included. Here the sample spans around 92,000 clones, approximately 96% being singletons. J lost 5 bases, V lost 7 bases, and 5 bases had no gene match. This CDR3 has 14 amino acids. Germline V lookup: CDR1 LGHNT, CDR2 FRNRAP. A single count supports this clone. V is TRBV12-5 and J is TRBJ1-2; 12 bases fit TRBD1. The origin of this receptor is a human donor in good health. Sequenced input: T cells isolated from PBMCs. CDR3 residues: CASAPGQGAYGYTF. The CDR3 DNA reads TGTGCTAGTGCTCCGGGACAGGGGGCTTATGGCTACACCTTC.